This T cell receptor (beta chain) was retrieved from a study of blood T cells in healthy people across ages (dated by TCRdb to the mid-2010s). About the study as a whole: In model experiments, roughly one uniquely barcoded TCR beta cDNA molecule per two T cells was captured by template switching. Using deep sequencing normalized with unique cDNA molecular identifiers, the study measured how TCR beta repertoire diversity changes with age. To avoid experimental bias, donors of different ages were spread randomly across the sequencing lanes. The donors were split into four age groups: young (average approximately 16 years), middle-aged (about 40), aged (more than 55) and long-lived (roughly 86). Two additional independent replicas of 1 million unique cDNA reads from the same blood draw were analyzed for two donors (one aged 18 to 30 and one aged 80 or older).

Systemically healthy Caucasian individuals from Russia, 35 to 50 in total and aged roughly 6 to 100 years, were included as donors. About 9.6 milliliters of peripheral blood were collected from each donor into EDTA-treated Vacutainer tubes. Ficoll-Paque density-gradient centrifugation was used to isolate PBMCs, with at least 6 million obtained per sample. Total RNA, at least 6 micrograms per sample, was extracted from PBMCs with Trizol reagent. The percentages of naive CD45RAhigh/CD27high T cells were determined by flow cytometry on a PBMC aliquot from every donor. This clonotype was counted only a few times. No cognate antigen has been identified for it. No per-base quality is available; no much larger clone lies one base away. What the authors observed across the whole study: The long-lived group showed more naive CD4+ T cells, fewer expanded clones and increased TCR diversity than the aged group, suggesting age selection. Because the CMV infection status of the donors was unknown, age-related changes in expanded clonotypes may potentially have been confounded. There was a strong correlation between observed TCR beta diversity and the percentage of naive T cells measured by flow cytometry. Observed TCR beta diversity per million T cells fell roughly linearly with age, and a significant reduction was already apparent by age approximately 41. Estimates of total diversity based on one million sequenced T cells were regarded as lower bounds and as underestimates. Since profiling was done on bulk unsorted PBMCs, naive and antigen-experienced compartments could not be conclusively compared.

The protocol used for the library was 5' RACE. The data were produced on an Illumina HiSeq 2500. A second PCR of about 7 to 12 cycles was run with a J-beta primer mix and a sample-barcoded 5' primer. A unique molecular identifier was introduced onto each TCR beta cDNA molecule by a template-switch 5' adaptor carrying 12 random nucleotides. Each sample yielded at least 3 million CDR3-containing paired-end reads. First-strand cDNA was synthesized from all RNA with the Mint cDNA synthesis kit, primed by a TRBC-specific oligonucleotide. Following uracil-DNA glycosylase treatment, all cDNA underwent a first 18-cycle PCR with the universal primers M1SS and BC2_uni_R. Per the original workflow: Each sample was normalized by randomly selecting 1 million high-quality reads, each carrying a distinct molecular identifier. Instead of being binned into consensus sequences, reads with shared molecular identifiers were discarded. MiTCR, run with a Q25 quality threshold and the strictest error-elimination algorithm, handled CDR3 identification, clonotype clustering and error correction. A nonparametric unseen species model with Euler transformation was used to estimate a lower bound on total TCR beta diversity. Using fastp trimming at Q25 and MiXCR clonotype assembly, TCRdb reanalyzed the public sequencing data and kept in-frame beta chains. Entries are consolidated by CDR3 protein sequence, retaining the most common genes and DNA. Here the V and J calls rest on TCRdb's processing, not on the authors' analysis. This sample holds about 620,000 distinct CDR3 sequences; under 65% were observed only once. The ten largest account for about 13% of the sample.

The sequencing input was blood. This sequence was found in a woman of 80 years or more in good health.

The DNA sequence is TGTGCCATCACCTCATCGCCCTCCCAGGAAGAGACCCAGTACTTC. This is translated as CAITSSPSQEETQYF. The V gene is TRBV10-3 and the J gene is TRBJ2-5; the D gene lacks a confident call. The CDR3 sequence holds 15 residues, the cysteine and phenylalanine included. Only the CDR3 portion is preserved as DNA: 45 bases, with reading frame beginning at the first base. Per the germline V gene, ENHRY is the CDR1 and SYGVKD is the CDR2. Relative to germline, V is 7 bases shorter and J is 3 bases shorter, with 18 bases between their ends.